These 18 T cell receptor beta chains originate from one sample sequenced in a study of blood T cell repertoires in COVID-19. Only in-frame clones appear in the TCRdb table, and some are missing; sequencing was by immunoSEQ multiplex PCR. The table includes fewer than 150,000 clones, around 87% detected once. The sequenced sample consisted of peripheral blood. The receptors shown here come from a human donor in a cohort sampled during active COVID-19.

The V call is TRBV28, the J call TRBJ2-3; 8 positions match TRBD1. The CDR3 extends over 14 amino acids. Unmatched junction bases numbered 8, after V lost 9 bases and J lost 3 bases. Germline lookup yields CDR1 MDHEN and CDR2 SYDVKM. CDR3 nucleotides: TGTGCCAGTGGTCGGGACAGGTTTACAGATACGCAGTATTTT. Residues: CASGRDRFTDTQYF.

The chain uses TRBV28 and TRBJ2-4; D is perhaps TRBD2 (6 bases). The V gene's germline CDR1 is MDHEN and CDR2 SYDVKM. This CDR3 spans 15 amino acids. The V end lost 6 bases, the J end lost 3 bases, and 15 bases lay between the germline ends. The CDR3 coding sequence is TGTGCCAGCAGCCGACCGGGGGTAGGCAAAAACATTCAGTACTTC. This translates into CASSRPGVGKNIQYF.

The V call is TRBV11-2, the J call TRBJ2-1; a possible D gene is TRBD2 (7 bases). This CDR3 is built from 15 residues. V gave up 5 bases and J gave up 0 bases, with 11 bases separating them. CDR1 is SGHAT and CDR2 is FQNNGV in the germline V gene. CDR3 loop: CASSLGGGSYNEQFF. CDR3 in DNA: TGTGCCAGCAGCCTAGGGGGGGGCTCCTACAATGAGCAGTTCTTC.

This clone was observed once. This sequence joins TRBV12-5 and TRBJ1-1, with 10 bases fitting TRBD1. The V gene's germline CDR1 is LGHNT and CDR2 FRNRAP. The CDR3 sequence is 14 residues long. Trimming removed 6 bases from V and 5 bases from J; junction bases left unmatched: 6. The CDR3 DNA reads TGTGCTAGTGGAAGACAGGGGGCGGGGACTGAAGCTTTCTTT. This gives the protein CASGRQGAGTEAFF.

This clone was detected only once. The chain uses TRBV5-4 and TRBJ2-5, with 11 bases identical to TRBD2. Per germline, CDR1 SGHNT and CDR2 YYREEE (reference sequence). This CDR3 contains 15 residues. Losses at the gene ends were 4 bases for V and 5 bases for J; bases not matched to a gene: 7. CDR3 sequence (DNA): TGTGCCAGCAGCCCGAATAGCGGGGGGGCGGAGACCCAGTACTTC. It translates to CASSPNSGGAETQYF.

The rearrangement uses TRBV7-9 and TRBJ2-5; 7 positions agree with TRBD1. Germline V CDR1 and CDR2: SEHNR, FQNEAQ (reference sequence). After removal of 1 base from V and 1 base from J, the junction contained 0 bases not matched to a gene. This CDR3 spans 14 amino acids. CDR3 region: CASSLGTGQETQYF. CDR3 coding DNA: TGTGCCAGCAGCTTAGGGACAGGCCAAGAGACCCAGTACTTC.

This clone was recorded once. The DNA of the CDR3 is TGTGCCAGCAGCCAAGAATGGACGGGGACAGATACGCAGTATTTT. The encoded protein is CASSQEWTGTDTQYF. The genes are TRBV14 and TRBJ2-3; D possibly corresponds to TRBD2 (5 bases). Trimming removed 0 bases at V and 3 bases at J, with 10 bases between. Germline V lookup: CDR1 SGHDN, CDR2 FVKESK. The CDR3 covers 15 residues.

The V and J genes are TRBV28 and TRBJ2-7; 10 nucleotides agree with TRBD2. In germline, CDR1 is MDHEN, CDR2 SYDVKM. The J segment lost 5 bases and the V segment lost 5 bases, leaving 9 bases of the junction unmatched. The length of the CDR3 is 15 residues. The CDR3 DNA follows: TGTGCCAGCAGTGACCCTTCGGGACTAGCGAACGAGCAGTACTTC. It specifies CASSDPSGLANEQYF.

The chain is built from TRBV10-1 and TRBJ2-1; 11 nucleotides line up with TRBD2. Trimming at V came to 2 bases and at J to 5 bases, leaving 14 bases not matched to a gene. The CDR3 consists of 19 residues. Germline V gene sequence: CDR1 WNHNN, CDR2 SYGVQD (reference sequence). The CDR3, as DNA: TGCGCCAGCAGTGAGACGGGAGCTAATAGCGGGGGGGCGAACAATGAGCAGTTCTTC. It encodes CASSETGANSGGANNEQFF.

V and J are TRBV4-1 and TRBJ2-7, with D uncertain. This CDR3 comprises 15 residues. Germline V gives CDR1 MGHRA, CDR2 YSYEKL. V shed 4 bases and J shed 0 bases, with 13 bases lying between them. CDR3 DNA: TGCGCCAGCAGCCGTTCGCGGTTAAGCTCCTACGAGCAGTACTTC. Protein: CASSRSRLSSYEQYF.

The genes are TRBV28 and TRBJ2-5, with D possibly TRBD2 on 6 matching bases. Germline V gene lookup returns CDR1 MDHEN and CDR2 SYDVKM. V lost 6 bases and J lost 5, with 16 bases in between. The CDR3 sequence is 14 residues long. CDR3 DNA: TGTGCCAGCAGAGGGTGGGGTGCGGGGGAGACCCAGTACTTC. Amino acid sequence: CASRGWGAGETQYF.

The chain combines TRBV30 with TRBJ2-5, with D possibly being TRBD2 (6 bases). The CDR3 covers 14 residues. Germline CDR1 GTSNPN, CDR2 SVGIG (reference sequence). Trimming took 3 bases from V and 2 from J, leaving 13 bases between them. The CDR3 spells CAWSRGKIQETQYF. The CDR3 DNA reads TGTGCCTGGAGCCGGGGGAAAATACAAGAGACCCAGTACTTC.

This clone was counted between two and nine times. The chain has TRBV5-5 and TRBJ1-1; D ambiguous. This CDR3 region has 14 residues. V dropped 1 base and J dropped 1 base, with 8 bases sitting between them. Germline V CDR1 and CDR2: SGHKS, YYEKEE (reference sequence). In DNA, the CDR3 is TGTGCCAGCAGCTTGAGCTGGGCGAACACTGAAGCTTTCTTT. Protein product: CASSLSWANTEAFF.

CDR3 region: CASRFPQGNYGYTF. CDR3 bases: TGTGCCAGCAGGTTTCCACAGGGTAACTATGGCTACACCTTC. The chain employs TRBV6-1 and TRBJ1-2; weak D call: TRBD1 (6 bases). The CDR3 spans 14 residues. The V gene's germline CDR1 is MNHNS and CDR2 SASEGT. Trimming stripped 6 bases from V and 1 base from J, with 12 bases between.

This chain uses TRBV15 with TRBJ1-5; D is perhaps TRBD1 (5 bases). V shed 5 bases and J shed 4 bases, with 18 bases lying between them. The CDR3 sequence is 16 residues long. Germline loops: CDR1 LNHNV, CDR2 YYDKDF (reference sequence). The CDR3 sequence: CATSAQGARLNQPQHF. CDR3 nucleotides: TGTGCCACCAGCGCCCAGGGTGCGAGACTGAATCAGCCCCAGCATTTT.

For the CDR3, the DNA is TGTGCCAGCAGCCATAGAAGGGGGGGGTCCTACGAGCAGTACTTC. Protein sequence: CASSHRRGGSYEQYF. V gene TRBV3-1 (or the pseudogene TRBV3-2) combines with J gene TRBJ2-7, with D tentatively TRBD2 (7 bases). The CDR3 has 15 residues. Trimming left V 3 bases short and J 1 base short, with 13 bases between. The germline gives CDR1 LGHDT, CDR2 YNNKEL (reference sequence).

This chain joins TRBV6-5 and TRBJ2-7; D perhaps matches TRBD2 (6 bases). CDR1 is MNHEY and CDR2 is SVGAGI in the germline V gene. V was trimmed by 8 bases and J by 3 bases, leaving 17 bases between them. The CDR3 runs to 14 residues. DNA for the CDR3: TGTGCCAGCTCCCGGGGGAGAGAGGGCTACGAGCAGTACTTC. This sequence encodes CASSRGREGYEQYF.

The chain couples TRBV5-1 to TRBJ1-5; 7 bases are a match to TRBD1. The CDR3 has 15 residues. The V and J ends lost 4 bases and 3 bases, in that order; junction bases with no gene match: 7. The germline V gene has CDR1 SGHRS and CDR2 YFSETQ. In DNA form, the CDR3 reads TGCGCCAGCAGCCCGGGACAGCCGACCAATCAGCCCCAGCATTTT. As protein: CASSPGQPTNQPQHF. The variable domain in full, completed from reference TRBV5-1 and TRBJ1-5, reads KAGVTQTPRYLIKTRGQQVTLSCSPISGHRSVSWYQQTPGQGLQFLFEYFSETQRNKGNFPGRFSGRQFSNSRSEMNVSTLELGDSALYLCASSPGQPTNQPQHFGDGTRLSIL.